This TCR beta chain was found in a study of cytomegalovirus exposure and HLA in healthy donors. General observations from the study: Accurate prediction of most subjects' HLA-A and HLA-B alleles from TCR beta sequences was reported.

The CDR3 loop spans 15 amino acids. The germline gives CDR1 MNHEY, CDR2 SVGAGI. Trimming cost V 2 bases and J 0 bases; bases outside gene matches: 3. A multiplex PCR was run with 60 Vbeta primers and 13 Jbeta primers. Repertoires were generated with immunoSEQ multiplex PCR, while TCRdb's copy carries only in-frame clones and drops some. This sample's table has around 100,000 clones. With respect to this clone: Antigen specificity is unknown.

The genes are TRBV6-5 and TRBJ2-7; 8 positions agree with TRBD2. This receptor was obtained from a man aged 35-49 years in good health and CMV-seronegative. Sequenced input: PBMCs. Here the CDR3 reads CASSYKGTSSYEQYF. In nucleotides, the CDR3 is TGTGCCAGCAGTTACAAAGGGACTAGCTCCTACGAGCAGTACTTC.